The 12 T cell receptor beta chains in this list originate from one sample, sequenced in a study of T cells in Graves' hyperthyroidism and ophthalmopathy. The CDR3 regions of TCR beta were amplified from RNA transcripts. First-round RT-PCR of the TCR CDR3 relied on the HTBI primer set. A single record per CDR3 protein comes from TCRdb applying MiXCR to the multiplex PCR reads. The sample lists about 250,000 distinct CDR3 sequences; approximately 24% were seen once. The sample comprised blood. These receptors were taken from a woman in her thirties or forties with Graves' ophthalmopathy.

Written as DNA, the CDR3 is TGTGCCAGCAGTTCTTACGGACAGGGGGCGTCTGAAGCTTTCTTT. It yields the protein CASSSYGQGASEAFF. The chain carries TRBV28 and TRBJ1-1; TRBD1 aligns across 11 bases. Germline V CDR1 and CDR2: MDHEN, SYDVKM. The CDR3 consists of 15 residues. The V gene end was trimmed by 4 bases and the J gene end by 6 bases; junction bases not matched to a gene: 7.

There are many counts of this clonotype. The J gene is TRBJ2-7, the V gene TRBV5-1, with TRBD2 identical over 8 bases. The CDR3 covers 15 residues. V was pared by 0 bases and J by 3 bases, with 5 bases of the junction left unmatched. The germline V gene has CDR1 SGHRS and CDR2 YFSETQ. The CDR3 loop is CASSLAAGEVYEQYF. CDR3 DNA: TGCGCCAGCAGCTTGGCAGCGGGAGAGGTCTACGAGCAGTACTTC. Full variable domain (outside the CDR3, taken from reference TRBV5-1 and TRBJ2-7): KAGVTQTPRYLIKTRGQQVTLSCSPISGHRSVSWYQQTPGQGLQFLFEYFSETQRNKGNFPGRFSGRQFSNSRSEMNVSTLELGDSALYLCASSLAAGEVYEQYFGPGTRLTVT.

The chain is built from TRBV9 and TRBJ2-7, with 8 positions matching TRBD2. The V gene end was trimmed by 0 bases and the J gene end by 3 bases; junction bases not matched to a gene: 5. This CDR3 contains 15 residues. CDR1 is SGDLS and CDR2 is YYNGEE in the germline V gene. The CDR3 sequence is CASSVGRGLGYEQYF. The CDR3 DNA is TGTGCCAGCAGCGTAGGGAGGGGACTAGGCTACGAGCAGTACTTC. The variable domain in full, completed from reference TRBV9 and TRBJ2-7, reads DSGVTQTPKHLITATGQRVTLRCSPRSGDLSVYWYQQSLDQGLQFLIQYYNGEERAKGNILERFSAQQFPDLHSELNLSSLELGDSALYFCASSVGRGLGYEQYFGPGTRLTVT.

This clonotype has just one count. The gene calls are TRBV28 and TRBJ2-7, with 9 bases lining up with TRBD2. From germline, CDR1 is MDHEN and CDR2 SYDVKM. V was pared by 8 bases and J by 3 bases, with 8 bases of the junction left unmatched. The CDR3 totals 14 residues. The CDR3 sequence: CASFSGSGVYEQYF. The CDR3 region has the DNA TGTGCCAGCTTTAGCGGGAGCGGCGTCTACGAGCAGTACTTC.

This clonotype was picked up many times. The chain is built from TRBV6-5 and TRBJ2-7; 10 bases align to TRBD2. Trimming cost V 0 bases and J 7 bases; bases outside gene matches: 9. Germline V gene lookup returns CDR1 MNHEY and CDR2 SVGAGI. CDR3 length equals 16 residues. The CDR3 here is CASSYSLASGSKEQYF. As DNA, the CDR3 is TGTGCCAGCAGTTACTCGTTGGCTAGCGGGAGTAAGGAGCAGTACTTC.

This clonotype showed up just a few times. CDR3 region: CASSYSRDRGHEQYF. DNA of the CDR3: TGTGCCAGCAGTTACAGCCGGGACAGGGGCCACGAGCAGTACTTC. V is TRBV6-2 or TRBV6-3 and J is TRBJ2-7, with TRBD1 matching over 10 bases. In germline, CDR1 is MNHEY, CDR2 SVGEGT. Trimming at V came to 2 bases and at J to 5 bases, leaving 6 bases not matched to a gene. The CDR3 runs 15 residues.

The chain has TRBV2 and TRBJ2-7; the D is unclear. The CDR3 is 14 amino acids. V shed 4 bases and J shed 2 bases, with 12 bases lying between them. The germline CDR1 and CDR2 sequences are SNHLY and FYNNEI. CDR3 nucleotides: TGTGCCAGCAGTGCAGGCCTTAGCACCTACGAGCAGTACTTC. Protein product: CASSAGLSTYEQYF. The full variable domain, completed using reference TRBV2 and TRBJ2-7, is EPEVTQTPSHQVTQMGQEVILRCVPISNHLYFYWYRQILGQKVEFLVSFYNNEISEKSEIFDDQFSVERPDGSNFTLKIRSTKLEDSAMYFCASSAGLSTYEQYFGPGTRLTVT.

The chain combines TRBV24-1 with TRBJ2-7, with TRBD2 identical over 13 bases. There are 16 residues in the CDR3. Trimming at V came to 5 bases and at J to 5 bases, leaving 8 bases not matched to a gene. Germline CDR1 is KGHDR and CDR2 is SFDVKD. The CDR3 DNA reads as TGTGCCACCAGTGGTGGACTAGCGGGAGTAGGCGACGAGCAGTACTTC. Its translation is CATSGGLAGVGDEQYF.

This clonotype occurred many times. The J gene is TRBJ1-1, the V gene TRBV27; TRBD1 matches 8 bases. Germline trimming cut 7 bases from V and 2 bases from J; bases unmatched to any gene: 9. Germline loops: CDR1 MNHEY, CDR2 SMNVEV (reference sequence). This CDR3 is built from 15 residues. The CDR3 DNA reads as TGTGCCAGCAAAGAGACAGGGGCGCGAAACACTGAAGCTTTCTTT. This translates into CASKETGARNTEAFF.

This clonotype was counted at least ten times. V usage is TRBV10-2 and J usage is TRBJ2-7; D is uncertain. V lost 0 bases, J lost 0 bases, and 9 bases lay in between. CDR1 is WSHSY, CDR2 SAAADI, per germline. The CDR3 covers 15 residues. The chain's CDR3 is CASSESGWSSYEQYF. CDR3 DNA sequence: TGCGCCAGCAGTGAGTCAGGATGGAGCTCCTACGAGCAGTACTTC.

The sample holds many counts of this clonotype. The rearrangement links TRBV2 to TRBJ2-7; 8 bases are shared with TRBD1. Germline V gene lookup returns CDR1 SNHLY and CDR2 FYNNEI. Trimming cost V 1 base and J 4 bases; bases outside gene matches: 15. This CDR3 is 18 amino acids long. In DNA form, the CDR3 reads TGTGCCAGCAGTGAAGTTAGGGCCGGGACAGGAAGCCATTACGAGCAGTACTTC. Translating gives CASSEVRAGTGSHYEQYF.

This clonotype was observed many times. This chain connects TRBV6-5 to TRBJ2-7, with TRBD1 identical over 10 bases. From germline, CDR1 is MNHEY and CDR2 SVGAGI. The CDR3 has 16 amino acids. V shed 4 bases, J shed 3 bases, and the junction held 9 bases outside the gene matches. This CDR3 reads CASSFSWTGGLYEQYF. CDR3 sequence (DNA): TGTGCCAGCAGTTTTAGCTGGACAGGGGGTCTCTACGAGCAGTACTTC.